The text below deals with one T cell receptor (beta chain). Repertoires were generated with immunoSEQ multiplex PCR, while TCRdb's copy carries only in-frame clones and drops some. Found here are 130,000 to 150,000 clones, around nine tenths of them singletons; the top ten hold over 4.5%. This specimen belongs to a study of control samples from healthy donors and cancer patients. Germline values: CDR1 SGHRS, CDR2 YFSETQ. V lost 1 base to trimming and J lost 1 base, with 9 bases between them. The CDR3 loop spans 15 amino acids. This chain uses TRBV5-1 with TRBJ2-1; D is undetermined. The clonotype originates from a man aged 30-40 years in good health. The sample was blood. The CDR3 loop is CASSLFSVSYNEQFF. CDR3 DNA: TGCGCCAGCAGCTTGTTCTCGGTTTCCTACAATGAGCAGTTCTTC.